The entry below describes one T cell receptor beta chain. This sample is part of a study of T cell changes during pregnancy in multiple sclerosis. The germline V gene encodes CDR1 SGHRS and CDR2 YFSETQ. Trimming removed 2 bases at V and 0 bases at J, with 7 bases between. The length of the CDR3 is 14 residues. Libraries were prepared by immunoSEQ multiplex PCR; TCRdb keeps only in-frame clonotypes and omits some of them. Among approximately 83,000 clones listed, around 93% were seen once. This specimen was peripheral blood, taken in the first trimester of pregnancy. The origin of this receptor is a female donor with multiple sclerosis, enrolled in a pregnancy study. This chain connects TRBV5-1 to TRBJ2-3; D gene uncertain. The DNA for the CDR3 is TGCGCCAGCAGCTTCCTCCCTAGCACAGATACGCAGTATTTT. Residues: CASSFLPSTDTQYF.